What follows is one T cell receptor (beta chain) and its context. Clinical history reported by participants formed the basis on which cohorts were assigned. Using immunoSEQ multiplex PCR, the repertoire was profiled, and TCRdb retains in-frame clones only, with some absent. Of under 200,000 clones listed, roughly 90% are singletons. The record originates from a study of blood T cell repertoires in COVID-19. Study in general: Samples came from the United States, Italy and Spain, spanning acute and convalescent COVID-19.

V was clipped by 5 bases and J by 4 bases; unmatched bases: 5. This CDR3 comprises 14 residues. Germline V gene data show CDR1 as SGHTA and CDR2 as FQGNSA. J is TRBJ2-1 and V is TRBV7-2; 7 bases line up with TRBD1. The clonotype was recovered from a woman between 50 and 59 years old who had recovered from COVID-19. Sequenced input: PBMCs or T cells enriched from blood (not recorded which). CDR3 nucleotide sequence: TGTGCCAGCAGCCCTCGGACAGGTTACAATGAGCAGTTCTTC. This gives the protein CASSPRTGYNEQFF.